This T cell receptor beta chain was profiled in a study of vaccination effects on CD4 cells after COVID-19. About the study: Either the mRNA-1273 or the BNT162b2 vaccine was given to participants as two doses. Study-wide findings and caveats: Late post-vaccination, clones induced by infection and those induced by vaccine underwent marked clonal contraction. Few convalescent patients were included, and no early post-infection timepoints were sampled.

As for this clone: Its antigen is undetermined.

The data were produced by immunoSEQ multiplex PCR, yet TCRdb's version contains in-frame clones alone and is incomplete. The table has 50,000 or so clones, about four fifths seen once. Trimming pared 3 bases from V and 1 base from J, leaving 10 bases between. This CDR3 contains 15 residues. In germline, CDR1 is SGHRS, CDR2 YFSETQ. Before sequencing, viral peptide pools were used by the ViraFEST assay to expand antigen-specific CD4+ T cells. Isolating CD4+ T cells followed 9 to 10 days of culture. Prior SARS-CoV-2 infection was absent in the vaccine recipients, as shown by negative nucleocapsid antibodies. For each well, two million PBMC were cultured with 9 to 10 IU/ml IL-2 and 9 to 10 ug/ml peptides.

The source was CD4+ T cells from PBMCs cultured with HCoV-OC43 spike peptides, collected before COVID-19 vaccination. Subset here: HCoV-OC43 spike overlapping peptide pool stimulation. This sequence originates from a human donor who received a COVID-19 vaccine. The V gene is TRBV5-1, the J gene TRBJ2-2, with D possibly TRBD2 on 6 matching bases. CDR3 protein: CASSWGSGNTGELFF. The CDR3 DNA follows: TGCGCCAGCAGCTGGGGTAGCGGGAACACCGGGGAGCTGTTTTTT.